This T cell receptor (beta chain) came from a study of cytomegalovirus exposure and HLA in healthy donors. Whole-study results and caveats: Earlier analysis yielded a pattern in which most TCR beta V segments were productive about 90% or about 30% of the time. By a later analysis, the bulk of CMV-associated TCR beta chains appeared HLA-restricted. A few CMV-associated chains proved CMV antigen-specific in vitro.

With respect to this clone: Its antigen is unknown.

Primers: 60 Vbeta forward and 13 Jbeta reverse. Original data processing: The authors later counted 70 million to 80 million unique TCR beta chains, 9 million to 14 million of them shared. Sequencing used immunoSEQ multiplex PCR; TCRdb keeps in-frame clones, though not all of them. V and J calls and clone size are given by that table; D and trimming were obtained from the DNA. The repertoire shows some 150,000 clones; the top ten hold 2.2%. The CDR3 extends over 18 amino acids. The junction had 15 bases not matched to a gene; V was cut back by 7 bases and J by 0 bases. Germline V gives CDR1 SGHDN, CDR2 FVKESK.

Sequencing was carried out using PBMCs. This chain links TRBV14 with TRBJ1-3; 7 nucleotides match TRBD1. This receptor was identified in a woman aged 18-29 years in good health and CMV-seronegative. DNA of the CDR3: TGTGCCAGCACGAAAGGTCGAACAGGGGCCCTCTCTGGAAACACCATATATTTT. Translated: CASTKGRTGALSGNTIYF.